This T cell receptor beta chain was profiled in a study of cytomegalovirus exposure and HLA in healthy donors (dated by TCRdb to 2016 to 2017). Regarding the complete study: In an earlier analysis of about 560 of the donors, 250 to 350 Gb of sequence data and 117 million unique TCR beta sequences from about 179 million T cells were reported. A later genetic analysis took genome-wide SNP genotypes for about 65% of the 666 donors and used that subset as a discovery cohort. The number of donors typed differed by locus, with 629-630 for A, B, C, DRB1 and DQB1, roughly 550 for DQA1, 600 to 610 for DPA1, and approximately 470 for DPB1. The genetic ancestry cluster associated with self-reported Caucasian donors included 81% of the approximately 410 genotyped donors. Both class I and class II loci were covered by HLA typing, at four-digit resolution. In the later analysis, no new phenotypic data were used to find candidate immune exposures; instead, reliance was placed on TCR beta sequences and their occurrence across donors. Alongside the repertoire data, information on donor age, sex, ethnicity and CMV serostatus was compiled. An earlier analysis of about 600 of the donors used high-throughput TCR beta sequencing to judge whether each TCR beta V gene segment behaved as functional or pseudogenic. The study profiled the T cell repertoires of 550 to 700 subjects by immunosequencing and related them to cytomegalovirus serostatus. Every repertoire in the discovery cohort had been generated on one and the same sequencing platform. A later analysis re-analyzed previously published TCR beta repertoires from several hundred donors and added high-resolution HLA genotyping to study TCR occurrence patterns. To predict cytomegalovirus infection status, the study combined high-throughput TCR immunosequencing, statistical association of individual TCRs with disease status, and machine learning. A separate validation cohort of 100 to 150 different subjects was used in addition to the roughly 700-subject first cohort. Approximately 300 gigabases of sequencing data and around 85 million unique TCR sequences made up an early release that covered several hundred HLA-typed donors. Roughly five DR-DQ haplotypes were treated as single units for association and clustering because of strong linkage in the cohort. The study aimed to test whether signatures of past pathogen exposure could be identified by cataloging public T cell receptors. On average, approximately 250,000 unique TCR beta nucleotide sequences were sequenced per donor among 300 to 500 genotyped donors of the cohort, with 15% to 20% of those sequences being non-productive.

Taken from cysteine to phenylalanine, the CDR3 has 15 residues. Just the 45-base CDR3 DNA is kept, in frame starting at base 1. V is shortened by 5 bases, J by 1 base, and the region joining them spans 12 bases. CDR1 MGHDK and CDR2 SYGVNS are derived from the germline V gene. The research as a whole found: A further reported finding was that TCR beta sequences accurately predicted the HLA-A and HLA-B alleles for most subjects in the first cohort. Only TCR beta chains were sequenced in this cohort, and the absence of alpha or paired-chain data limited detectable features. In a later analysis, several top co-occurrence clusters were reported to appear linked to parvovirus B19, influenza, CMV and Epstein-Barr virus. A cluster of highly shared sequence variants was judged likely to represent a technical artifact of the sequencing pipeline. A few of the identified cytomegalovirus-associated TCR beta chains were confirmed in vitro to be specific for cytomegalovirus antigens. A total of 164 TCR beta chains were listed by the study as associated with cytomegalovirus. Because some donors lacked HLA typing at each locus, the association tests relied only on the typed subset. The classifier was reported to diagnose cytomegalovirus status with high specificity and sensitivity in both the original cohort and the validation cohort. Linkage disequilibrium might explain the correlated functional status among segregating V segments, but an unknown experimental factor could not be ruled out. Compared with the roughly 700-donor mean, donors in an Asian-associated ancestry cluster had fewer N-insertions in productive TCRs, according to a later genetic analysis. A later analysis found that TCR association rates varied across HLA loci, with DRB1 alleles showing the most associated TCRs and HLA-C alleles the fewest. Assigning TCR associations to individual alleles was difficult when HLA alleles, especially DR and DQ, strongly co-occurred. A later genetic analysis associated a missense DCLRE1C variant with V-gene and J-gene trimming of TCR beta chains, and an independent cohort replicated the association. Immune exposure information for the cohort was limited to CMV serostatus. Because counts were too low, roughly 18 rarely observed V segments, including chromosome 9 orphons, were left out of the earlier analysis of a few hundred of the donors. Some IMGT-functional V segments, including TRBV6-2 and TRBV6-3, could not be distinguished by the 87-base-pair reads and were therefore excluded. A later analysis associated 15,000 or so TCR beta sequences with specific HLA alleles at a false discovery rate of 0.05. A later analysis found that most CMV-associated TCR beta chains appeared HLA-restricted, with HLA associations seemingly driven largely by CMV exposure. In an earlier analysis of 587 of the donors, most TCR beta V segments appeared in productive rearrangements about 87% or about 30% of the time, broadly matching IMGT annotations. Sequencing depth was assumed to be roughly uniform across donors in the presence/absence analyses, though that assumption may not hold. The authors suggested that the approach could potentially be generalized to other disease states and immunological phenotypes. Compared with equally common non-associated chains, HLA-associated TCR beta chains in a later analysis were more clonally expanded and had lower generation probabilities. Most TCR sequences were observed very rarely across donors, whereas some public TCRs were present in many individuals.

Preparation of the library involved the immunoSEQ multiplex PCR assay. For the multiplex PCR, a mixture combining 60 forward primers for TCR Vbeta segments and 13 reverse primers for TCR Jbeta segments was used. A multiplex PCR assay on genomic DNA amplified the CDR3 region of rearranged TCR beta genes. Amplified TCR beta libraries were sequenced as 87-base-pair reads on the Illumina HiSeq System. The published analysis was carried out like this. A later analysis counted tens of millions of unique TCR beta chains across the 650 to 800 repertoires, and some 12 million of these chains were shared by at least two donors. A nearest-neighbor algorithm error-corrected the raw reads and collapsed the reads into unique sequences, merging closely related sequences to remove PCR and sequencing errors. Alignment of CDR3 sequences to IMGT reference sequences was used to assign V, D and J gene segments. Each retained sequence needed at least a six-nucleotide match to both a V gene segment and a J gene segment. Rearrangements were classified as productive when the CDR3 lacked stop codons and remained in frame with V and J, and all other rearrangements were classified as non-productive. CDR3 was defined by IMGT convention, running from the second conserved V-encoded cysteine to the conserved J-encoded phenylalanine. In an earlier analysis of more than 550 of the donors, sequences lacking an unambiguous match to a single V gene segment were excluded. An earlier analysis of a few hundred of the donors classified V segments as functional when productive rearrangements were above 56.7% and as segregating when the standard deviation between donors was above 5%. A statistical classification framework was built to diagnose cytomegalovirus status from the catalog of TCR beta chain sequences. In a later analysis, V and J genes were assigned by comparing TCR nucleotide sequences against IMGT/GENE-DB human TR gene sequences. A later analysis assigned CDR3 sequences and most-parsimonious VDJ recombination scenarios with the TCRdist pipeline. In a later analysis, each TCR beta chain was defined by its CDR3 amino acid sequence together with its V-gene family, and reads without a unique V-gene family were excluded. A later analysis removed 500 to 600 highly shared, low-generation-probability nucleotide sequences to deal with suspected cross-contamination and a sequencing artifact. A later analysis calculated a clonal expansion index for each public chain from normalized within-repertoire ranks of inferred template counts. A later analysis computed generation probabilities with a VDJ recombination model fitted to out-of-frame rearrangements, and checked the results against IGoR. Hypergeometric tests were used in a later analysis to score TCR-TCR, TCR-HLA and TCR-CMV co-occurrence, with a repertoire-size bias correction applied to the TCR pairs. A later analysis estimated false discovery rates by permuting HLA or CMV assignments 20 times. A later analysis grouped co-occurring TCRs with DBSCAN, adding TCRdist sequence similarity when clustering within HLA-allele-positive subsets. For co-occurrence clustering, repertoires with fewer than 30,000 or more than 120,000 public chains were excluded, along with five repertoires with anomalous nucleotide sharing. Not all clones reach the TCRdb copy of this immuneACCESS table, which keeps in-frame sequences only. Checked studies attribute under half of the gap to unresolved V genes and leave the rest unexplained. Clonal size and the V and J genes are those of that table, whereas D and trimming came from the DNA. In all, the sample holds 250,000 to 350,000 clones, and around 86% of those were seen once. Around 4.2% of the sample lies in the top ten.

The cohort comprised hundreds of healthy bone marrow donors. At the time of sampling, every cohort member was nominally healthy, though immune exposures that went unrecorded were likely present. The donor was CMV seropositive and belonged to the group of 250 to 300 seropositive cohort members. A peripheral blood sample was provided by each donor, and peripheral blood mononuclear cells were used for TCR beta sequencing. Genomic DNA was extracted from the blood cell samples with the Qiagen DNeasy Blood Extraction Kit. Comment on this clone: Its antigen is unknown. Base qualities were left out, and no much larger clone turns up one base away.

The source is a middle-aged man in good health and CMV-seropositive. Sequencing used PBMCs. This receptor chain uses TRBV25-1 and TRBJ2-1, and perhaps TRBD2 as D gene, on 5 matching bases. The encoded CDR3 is CASSLLALSYNEQFF. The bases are TGTGCCAGCAGTCTCCTAGCCTTATCCTACAATGAGCAGTTCTTC. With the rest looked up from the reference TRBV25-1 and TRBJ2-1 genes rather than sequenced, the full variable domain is EADIYQTPRYLVIGTGKKITLECSQTMGHDKMYWYQQDPGMELHLIHYSYGVNSTEKGDLSSESTVSRIRTEHFPLTLESARPSHTSQYLCASSLLALSYNEQFFGPGTRLTVL.